This TCR beta chain stems from a study of control samples from healthy donors and cancer patients. Germline V gene sequence: CDR1 MNHEY, CDR2 SVGEGT. This CDR3 has 15 amino acids. The germline V and J ends were trimmed by 2 bases and 7 bases, with 12 bases remaining between them. Sequenced by immunoSEQ multiplex PCR; TCRdb stores in-frame clones only, minus some. The sample carries approximately 140,000 clones, under 95% recorded once. The sequencing input was blood. This TCR derives from a middle-aged man in good health. The V and J genes are TRBV6-2 or TRBV6-3 and TRBJ1-6; the D gene is possibly TRBD1 (5 bases). CDR3 bases: TGTGCCAGCAGTTACGTGGGACGCGGGAATTCACCCCTCCACTTT. Translation gives CASSYVGRGNSPLHF.